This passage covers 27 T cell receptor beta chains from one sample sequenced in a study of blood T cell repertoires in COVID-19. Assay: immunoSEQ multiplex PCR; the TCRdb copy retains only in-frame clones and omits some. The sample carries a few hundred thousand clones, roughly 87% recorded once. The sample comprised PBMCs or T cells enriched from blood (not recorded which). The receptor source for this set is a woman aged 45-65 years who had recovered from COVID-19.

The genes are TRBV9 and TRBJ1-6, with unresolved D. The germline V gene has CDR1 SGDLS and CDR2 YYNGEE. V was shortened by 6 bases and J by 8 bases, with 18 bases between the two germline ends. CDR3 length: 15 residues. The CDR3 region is CASKGGVSRDSPLHF. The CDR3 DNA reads TGTGCCAGCAAGGGAGGTGTTTCAAGGGATTCACCCCTCCACTTT.

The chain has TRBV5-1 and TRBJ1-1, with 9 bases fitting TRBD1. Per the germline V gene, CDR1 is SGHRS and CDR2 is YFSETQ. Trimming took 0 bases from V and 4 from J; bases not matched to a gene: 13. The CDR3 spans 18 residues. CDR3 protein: CASSLEAGTGFWGTEAFF. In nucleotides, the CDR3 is TGCGCCAGCAGCTTGGAGGCCGGGACAGGGTTTTGGGGCACTGAAGCTTTCTTT.

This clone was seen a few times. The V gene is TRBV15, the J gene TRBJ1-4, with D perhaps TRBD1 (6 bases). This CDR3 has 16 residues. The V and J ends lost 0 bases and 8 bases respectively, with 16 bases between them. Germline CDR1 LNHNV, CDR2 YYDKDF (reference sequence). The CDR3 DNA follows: TGTGCCACCAGCAGAGATCGAACAGGGCGGCAGGAAAAACTGTTTTTT. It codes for CATSRDRTGRQEKLFF.

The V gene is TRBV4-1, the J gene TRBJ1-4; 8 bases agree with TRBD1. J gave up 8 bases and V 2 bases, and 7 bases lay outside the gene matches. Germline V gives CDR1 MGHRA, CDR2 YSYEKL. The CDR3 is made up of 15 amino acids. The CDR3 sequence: CASSQRDRQGEKLFF. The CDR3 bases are TGCGCCAGCAGCCAACGGGACAGGCAGGGGGAAAAACTGTTTTTT.

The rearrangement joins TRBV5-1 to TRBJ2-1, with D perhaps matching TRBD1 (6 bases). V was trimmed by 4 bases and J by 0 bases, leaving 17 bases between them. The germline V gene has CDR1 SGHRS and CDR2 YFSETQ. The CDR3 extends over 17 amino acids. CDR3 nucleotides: TGCGCCAGCAGCGTTGCGCAGGGGCCGCCCTCCTACAATGAGCAGTTCTTC. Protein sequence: CASSVAQGPPSYNEQFF.

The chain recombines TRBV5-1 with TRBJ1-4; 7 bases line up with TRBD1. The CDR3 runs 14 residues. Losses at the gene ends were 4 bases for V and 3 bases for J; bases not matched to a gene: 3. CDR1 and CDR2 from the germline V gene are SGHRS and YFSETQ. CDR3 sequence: CASSQQGPNEKLFF. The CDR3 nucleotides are TGCGCCAGCAGCCAACAGGGGCCTAATGAAAAACTGTTTTTT.

The CDR3 DNA follows: TGTGCCAGCAGCTTTCGGGAGGGCCCTCATAGCACAGATACGCAGTATTTT. Translation: CASSFREGPHSTDTQYF. The chain is built from TRBV5-4 and TRBJ2-3; 8 bases match TRBD2. The ends lost 2 bases at V and 0 bases at J; junction bases unmatched: 8. The CDR3 is 17 amino acids. Per the germline V gene, CDR1 is SGHNT and CDR2 is YYREEE (reference sequence).

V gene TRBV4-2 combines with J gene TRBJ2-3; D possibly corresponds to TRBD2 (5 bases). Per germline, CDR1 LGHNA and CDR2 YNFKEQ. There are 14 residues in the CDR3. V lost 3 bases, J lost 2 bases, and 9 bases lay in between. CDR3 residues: CASSQSSDTDTQYF. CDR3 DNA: TGTGCCAGCAGCCAGAGTAGCGACACAGATACGCAGTATTTT.

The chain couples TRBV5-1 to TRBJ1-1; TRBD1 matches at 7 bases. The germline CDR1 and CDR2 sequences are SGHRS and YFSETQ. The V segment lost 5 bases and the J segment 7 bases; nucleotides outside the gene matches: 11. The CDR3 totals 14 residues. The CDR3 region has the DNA TGCGCCAGCAGGAACTGGACAGGACACTATGAAGCTTTCTTT. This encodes CASRNWTGHYEAFF.

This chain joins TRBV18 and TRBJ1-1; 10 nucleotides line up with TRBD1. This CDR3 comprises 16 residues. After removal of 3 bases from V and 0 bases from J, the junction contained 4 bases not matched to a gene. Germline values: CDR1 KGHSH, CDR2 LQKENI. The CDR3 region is CASSPRTGGLNTEAFF. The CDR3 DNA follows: TGTGCCAGCTCACCCAGGACAGGGGGTTTGAACACTGAAGCTTTCTTT.

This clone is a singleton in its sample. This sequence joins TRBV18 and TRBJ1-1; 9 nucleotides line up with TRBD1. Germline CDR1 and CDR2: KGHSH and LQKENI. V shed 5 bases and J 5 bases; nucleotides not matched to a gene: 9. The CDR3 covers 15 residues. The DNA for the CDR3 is TGTGCCAGCTCAGGTCCGGGACAGGGTTTGACTGAAGCTTTCTTT. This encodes CASSGPGQGLTEAFF.

CDR3 amino acids: CASSLAGRTEETQYF. The CDR3 nucleotides are TGTGCCAGCAGCTTAGCTGGAAGAACAGAAGAGACCCAGTACTTC. This chain uses TRBV11-3 with TRBJ2-5; D gene ambiguous. CDR1 SGHNT and CDR2 YENEEA come from the germline V gene. V was clipped by 1 base and J by 3 bases, with 12 bases between them. This CDR3 is built from 15 residues.

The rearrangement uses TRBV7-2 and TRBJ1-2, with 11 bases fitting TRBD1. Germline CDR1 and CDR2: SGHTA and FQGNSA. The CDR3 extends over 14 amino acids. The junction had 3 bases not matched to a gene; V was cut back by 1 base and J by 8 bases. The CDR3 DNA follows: TGTGCCAGCAGCTTAGGGACAGGGGGCGGCGGCTACACCTTC. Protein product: CASSLGTGGGGYTF.

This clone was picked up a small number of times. The CDR3 DNA reads as TGTGCCAGCAGCGCGACGAGGGGAGGTACTGAAGCTTTCTTT. It encodes CASSATRGGTEAFF. The chain is built from TRBV7-2 and TRBJ1-1; D may be TRBD1 (5 bases). The CDR3 extends over 14 amino acids. The V gene lost 5 bases and the J gene lost 5 bases, with 15 bases spanning the gap. Germline values: CDR1 SGHTA, CDR2 FQGNSA.

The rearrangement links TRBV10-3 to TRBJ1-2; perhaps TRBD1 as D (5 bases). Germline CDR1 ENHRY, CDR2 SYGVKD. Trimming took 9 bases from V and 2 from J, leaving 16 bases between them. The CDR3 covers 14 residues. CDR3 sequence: CAIKYQGTNYGYTF. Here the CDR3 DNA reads TGTGCCATTAAATATCAGGGTACCAACTATGGCTACACCTTC.

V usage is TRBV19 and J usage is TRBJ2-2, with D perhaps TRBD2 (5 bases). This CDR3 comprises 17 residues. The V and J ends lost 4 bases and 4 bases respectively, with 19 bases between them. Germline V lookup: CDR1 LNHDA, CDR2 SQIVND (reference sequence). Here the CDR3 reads CASSTPSWASGTGELFF. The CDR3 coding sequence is TGTGCCAGTAGTACCCCCAGTTGGGCGAGCGGCACCGGGGAGCTGTTTTTT.

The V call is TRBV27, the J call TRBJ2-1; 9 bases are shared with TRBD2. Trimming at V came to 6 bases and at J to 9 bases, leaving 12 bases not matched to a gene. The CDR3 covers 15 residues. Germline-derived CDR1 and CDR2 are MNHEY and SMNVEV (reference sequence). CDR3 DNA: TGTGCCAGCAGGCCGGGACTAGCTAGGGGAGGTGAGCAGTTCTTC. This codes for CASRPGLARGGEQFF.

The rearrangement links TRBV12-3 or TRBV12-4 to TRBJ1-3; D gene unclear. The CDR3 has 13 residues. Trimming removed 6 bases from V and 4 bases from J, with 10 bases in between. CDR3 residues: CASSPAQGNTIYF. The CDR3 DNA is TGTGCCAGCAGCCCCGCCCAGGGAAACACCATATATTTT.

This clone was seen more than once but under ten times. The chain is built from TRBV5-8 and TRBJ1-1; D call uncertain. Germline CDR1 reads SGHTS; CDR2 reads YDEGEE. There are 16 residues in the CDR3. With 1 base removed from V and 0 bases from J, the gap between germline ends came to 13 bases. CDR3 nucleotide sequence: TGTGCCAGCAGCTTGAGCGGGCTTATCATGAACACTGAAGCTTTCTTT. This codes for CASSLSGLIMNTEAFF.

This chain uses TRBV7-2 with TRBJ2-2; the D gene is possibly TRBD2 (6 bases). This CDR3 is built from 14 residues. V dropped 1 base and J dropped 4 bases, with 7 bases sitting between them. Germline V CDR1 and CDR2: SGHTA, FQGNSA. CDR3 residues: CASSLGRGTGELFF. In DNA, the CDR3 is TGTGCCAGCAGCTTAGGGAGGGGCACCGGGGAGCTGTTTTTT.

The CDR3 sequence is CASSQRGEEETQYF. Written as DNA, the CDR3 is TGTGCCAGCAGCCAAAGGGGTGAGGAAGAGACCCAGTACTTC. The chain has TRBV3-1 (or the pseudogene TRBV3-2) and TRBJ2-5, with D possibly matching TRBD1 (5 bases). V lost 2 bases and J lost 3, with 10 bases in between. The length of the CDR3 is 14 residues. CDR1 is LGHDT and CDR2 is YNNKEL in the germline V gene (reference sequence).

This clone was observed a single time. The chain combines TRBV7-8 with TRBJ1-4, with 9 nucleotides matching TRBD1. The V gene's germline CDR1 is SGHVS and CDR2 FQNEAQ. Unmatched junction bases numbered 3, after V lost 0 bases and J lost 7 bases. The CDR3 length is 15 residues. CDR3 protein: CASSLAGTGSEKLFF. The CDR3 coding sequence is TGTGCCAGCAGCTTAGCGGGGACAGGGTCTGAAAAACTGTTTTTT. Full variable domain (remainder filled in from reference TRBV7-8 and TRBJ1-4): GAGVSQSPRYKVAKRGQDVALRCDPISGHVSLFWYQQALGQGPEFLTYFQNEAQLDKSGLPSDRFFAERPEGSVSTLKIQRTQQEDSAVYLCASSLAGTGSEKLFFGSGTQLSVL.

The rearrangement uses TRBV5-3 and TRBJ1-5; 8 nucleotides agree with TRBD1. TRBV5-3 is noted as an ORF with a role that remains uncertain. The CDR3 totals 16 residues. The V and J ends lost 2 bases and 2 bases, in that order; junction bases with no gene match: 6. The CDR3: CARSFGQGWGNQPQHF. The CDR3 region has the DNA TGTGCCAGAAGCTTTGGACAGGGCTGGGGCAATCAGCCCCAGCATTTT.

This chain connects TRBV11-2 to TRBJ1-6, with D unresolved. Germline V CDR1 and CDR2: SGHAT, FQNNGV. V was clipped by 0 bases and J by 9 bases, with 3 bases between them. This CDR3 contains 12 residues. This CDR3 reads CASSLDRSPLHF. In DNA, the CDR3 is TGTGCCAGCAGCTTAGACCGTTCACCCCTCCACTTT. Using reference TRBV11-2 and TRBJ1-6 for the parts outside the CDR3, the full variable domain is EAGVAQSPRYKIIEKRQSVAFWCNPISGHATLYWYQQILGQGPKLLIQFQNNGVVDDSQLPKDRFSAERLKGVDSTLKIQPAKLEDSAVYLCASSLDRSPLHFGNGTRLTVT.

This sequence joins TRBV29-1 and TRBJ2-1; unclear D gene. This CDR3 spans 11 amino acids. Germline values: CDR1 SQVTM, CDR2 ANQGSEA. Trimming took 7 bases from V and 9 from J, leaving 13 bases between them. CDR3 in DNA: TGCAGCGCTTCGCTAGAGCTTGAGCAGTTCTTC. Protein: CSASLELEQFF.

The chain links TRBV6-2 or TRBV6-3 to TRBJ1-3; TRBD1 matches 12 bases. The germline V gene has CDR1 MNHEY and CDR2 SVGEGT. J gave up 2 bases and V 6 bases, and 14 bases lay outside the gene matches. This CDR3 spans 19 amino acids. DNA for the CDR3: TGTGCCAGCAGCTTATCGCCGGGACAGGGGGCGAGGGCTGGAAACACCATATATTTT. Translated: CASSLSPGQGARAGNTIYF.

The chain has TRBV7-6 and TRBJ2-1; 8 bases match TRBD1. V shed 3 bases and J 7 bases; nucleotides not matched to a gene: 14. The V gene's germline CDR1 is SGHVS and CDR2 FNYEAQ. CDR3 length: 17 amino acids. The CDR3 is CASSFAQGAGYPNEQFF. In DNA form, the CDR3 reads TGTGCCAGCAGCTTCGCGCAGGGGGCGGGTTATCCAAATGAGCAGTTCTTC.